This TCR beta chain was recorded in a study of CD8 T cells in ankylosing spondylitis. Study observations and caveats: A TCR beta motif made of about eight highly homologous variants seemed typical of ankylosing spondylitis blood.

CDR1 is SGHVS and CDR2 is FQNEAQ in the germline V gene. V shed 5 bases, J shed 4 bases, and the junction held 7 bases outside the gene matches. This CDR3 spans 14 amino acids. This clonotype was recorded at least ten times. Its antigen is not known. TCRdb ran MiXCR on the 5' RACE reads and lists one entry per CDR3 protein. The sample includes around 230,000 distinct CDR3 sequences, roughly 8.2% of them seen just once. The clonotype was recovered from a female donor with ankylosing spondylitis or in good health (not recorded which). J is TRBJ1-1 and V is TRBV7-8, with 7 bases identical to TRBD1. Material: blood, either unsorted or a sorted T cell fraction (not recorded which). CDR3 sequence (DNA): TGTGCCAGCAGCGCCCGACAGGGATTCACTGAAGCTTTCTTT. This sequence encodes CASSARQGFTEAFF.